This T cell receptor (beta chain) was recovered during a study of graft-versus-host responses after intestinal transplantation. The wider study: In this cohort, recipients had multivisceral, liver-intestinal, or isolated intestinal transplants. Recipients across the board were started on anti-thymocyte globulin induction, then kept on tacrolimus and steroids for around three years. Study-wide points: Declining HvG levels early post-transplant were linked to peak circulating GvH clone levels. Allografts of one patient group, those with graft-donor T cell macrochimerism, had high graft-versus-host to host-versus-graft clonal ratios.

The germline V gene encodes CDR1 SGHRS and CDR2 YFSETQ. This CDR3 is 15 amino acids long. V lost 0 bases and J lost 6; bases outside the gene matches: 7. Produced via immunoSEQ multiplex PCR; TCRdb's table is partial and in-frame only. The sample shows 55,000 to 70,000 clones, around 91% of them seen only once. Details on this clone: No antigen is known for it. The same CDR3 also results from other DNA sequences found in this sample.

Sequenced here: PBMCs, sampled around 120 days after intestinal transplantation. This TCR was sampled from a human patient who received an intestinal transplant, so some T cells may come from the graft donor. The V gene is TRBV5-1, the J gene TRBJ2-7; TRBD2 aligns across 9 bases. The CDR3 loop is CASSLVGREGGEQYF. CDR3 DNA: TGCGCCAGCAGCTTGGTTGGGCGGGAGGGGGGCGAGCAGTACTTC.